Presented here are 14 T cell receptor beta chains from one specimen sequenced in a study of regulatory T cells in long-lasting Graves disease. Arm-PCR of CDR3 regions and iRepertoire HTBI primers were used to build TCR beta libraries. TCRdb called the multiplex PCR reads again in MiXCR, with one record for every CDR3 protein. The table lists approximately 560,000 distinct CDR3 sequences, roughly a sixth of them singletons. Time point specified: newly diagnosed GD, antithyroid drugs for less than 3 months. The TCR library used RNA extracted from PBMCs. This sample was also put to use in a study of T cells in Graves' hyperthyroidism and ophthalmopathy.

The sample here was peripheral blood mononuclear cells (PBMCs), taken at new diagnosis, from a patient treated with antithyroid drugs. All receptors derive from a man aged 18 to 35 with Graves disease.

Note on this clonotype: This may arise from a read error, as a much more abundant clone is one base away. The rearrangement joins TRBV2 to TRBJ2-7, with a possible D match to TRBD2 (5 bases). The CDR3 totals 14 residues. Deletions cut 7 bases from V and 6 bases from J, with 19 bases between. Germline-derived CDR1 and CDR2 are SNHLY and FYNNEI. The CDR3 is CASTVREPPSEQYF. The CDR3 region has the DNA TGTGCCAGCACGGTAAGGGAGCCTCCGTCCGAGCAGTACTTC. Using reference TRBV2 and TRBJ2-7 for the parts outside the CDR3, the full variable domain is EPEVTQTPSHQVTQMGQEVILRCVPISNHLYFYWYRQILGQKVEFLVSFYNNEISEKSEIFDDQFSVERPDGSNFTLKIRSTKLEDSAMYFCASTVREPPSEQYFGPGTRLTVT.

This clonotype came up a few times. For the CDR3, the DNA is TGTGCCAGCAGTGAAGACAGGGTCCGTCTCGAGCAGTACTTC. This codes for CASSEDRVRLEQYF. The V call is TRBV6-1, the J call TRBJ2-7; possible D gene TRBD1, 6 bases. V lost 1 base and J lost 6, with 13 bases in between. The CDR3 runs to 14 residues. Germline CDR1 and CDR2: MNHNS and SASEGT.

This clonotype was observed at least ten times. The rearrangement uses TRBV29-1 and TRBJ2-1; 7 bases are shared with TRBD2. CDR3 size: 15 residues. V shed 5 bases and J 4 bases; nucleotides not matched to a gene: 11. Germline V gene data show CDR1 as SQVTM and CDR2 as ANQGSEA. The CDR3 is CSVRPSGSIYNEQFF. Here the CDR3 DNA reads TGCAGCGTTCGTCCTAGCGGCTCCATTTACAATGAGCAGTTCTTC.

This clonotype was detected many times. This chain links TRBV12-3 or TRBV12-4 with TRBJ1-1; a weak D match, TRBD1 (5 bases). Trimming removed 2 bases from V and 5 bases from J, with 12 bases in between. The CDR3 covers 14 residues. The CDR3 nucleotides read TGTGCCAGCAGTTTAACCGGGGCCGGGACTGAAGCTTTCTTT. Translating gives CASSLTGAGTEAFF.

This clonotype occurred many times. This CDR3 is CASSLGGQGRMEQFF. The CDR3 DNA reads as TGCGCCAGCAGCTTGGGCGGACAGGGCAGGATGGAGCAGTTCTTC. The chain uses TRBV5-1 and TRBJ2-1; 8 nucleotides agree with TRBD1. The length of the CDR3 is 15 residues. The germline gives CDR1 SGHRS, CDR2 YFSETQ. Unmatched junction bases numbered 9, after V lost 0 bases and J lost 10 bases. Drawing the rest from reference TRBV5-1 and TRBJ2-1, the complete variable domain is KAGVTQTPRYLIKTRGQQVTLSCSPISGHRSVSWYQQTPGQGLQFLFEYFSETQRNKGNFPGRFSGRQFSNSRSEMNVSTLELGDSALYLCASSLGGQGRMEQFFGPGTRLTVL.

The chain employs TRBV9 and TRBJ2-3, with 7 bases lining up with TRBD1. The CDR3 is 15 residues long. Losses at the gene ends were 3 bases for V and 2 bases for J; bases not matched to a gene: 6. The germline CDR1 and CDR2 sequences are SGDLS and YYNGEE. The CDR3 sequence is CASSGTGAHTDTQYF. Here the CDR3 DNA reads TGTGCCAGCAGCGGTACAGGGGCCCACACAGATACGCAGTATTTT.

This rearrangement joins TRBV12-3 or TRBV12-4 to TRBJ1-2, with D possibly TRBD1 on 5 matching bases. The V gene lost 5 bases and the J gene lost 6 bases, with 7 bases spanning the gap. The CDR3 consists of 11 residues. CDR3 DNA sequence: TGTGCCAGCAGTCAGGGCGATGGCTACACCTTC. This translates into CASSQGDGYTF.

This clonotype was picked up many times. The V call is TRBV19, the J call TRBJ1-2; 8 positions agree with TRBD1. The length of the CDR3 is 14 residues. CDR1 LNHDA and CDR2 SQIVND come from the germline V gene (reference sequence). J lost 4 bases, V lost 3 bases, and 4 bases had no gene match. Here the CDR3 reads CASSMGQVGYGYTF. Written as DNA, the CDR3 is TGTGCCAGTAGTATGGGACAGGTCGGCTATGGCTACACCTTC.

For this clonotype: This clone may be a read error of a much larger clone one base away. The chain employs TRBV28 and TRBJ1-2, with TRBD1 as a possible D gene (5 bases). Germline-derived CDR1 and CDR2 are MDHEN and SYDVKM. The CDR3 extends over 13 amino acids. The V gene lost 2 bases and the J gene lost 10 bases, with 14 bases spanning the gap. Written as DNA, the CDR3 is TGTGCCAGCAGTTTAGTCGGGGGAGGCACCTACACCTTC. As protein: CASSLVGGGTYTF.

There are a few counts of this clonotype. The CDR3 DNA sequence: TGTGCCAGCAAAACAGGGTGGTTCGTCTATGGCTACACCTTC. It specifies CASKTGWFVYGYTF. J is TRBJ1-2 and V is TRBV28, with D perhaps TRBD1 (6 bases). The V gene lost 7 bases and the J gene lost 4 bases, with 16 bases spanning the gap. CDR3 length: 14 amino acids. CDR1 and CDR2 (germline): MDHEN, SYDVKM.

The sample holds many counts of this clonotype. CDR3 amino acids: CASSPYLGSYEQYF. In DNA form, the CDR3 reads TGTGCCAGCAGCCCCTACCTGGGTTCCTACGAGCAGTACTTC. This sequence joins TRBV7-2 and TRBJ2-7; no clear D gene. The CDR3 runs 14 residues. With 5 bases removed from V and 1 base from J, the gap between germline ends came to 12 bases. Germline V CDR1 and CDR2: SGHTA, FQGNSA.

Ten or more counts support this clonotype. The J gene is TRBJ2-2, the V gene TRBV2; D remains ambiguous. From germline, CDR1 is SNHLY and CDR2 FYNNEI. The ends were cut back, 6 bases at V and 4 bases at J, with 6 bases in the middle. This CDR3 region has 12 residues. The CDR3 DNA is TGTGCCAGCAGGGAGACCACCGGGGAGCTGTTTTTT. As protein: CASRETTGELFF.

In its sample, this clonotype was seen a few times. A junction end diverges from the germline sequence, so it may reflect a read error. The chain links TRBV6-1 to TRBJ1-1, with D possibly being TRBD1 (6 bases). This CDR3 is 14 amino acids long. From germline, CDR1 is MNHNS and CDR2 SASEGT. CDR3 DNA: TGTGCCGGCAGGCTGTCCGGGAACAGGGCGGAAGCTTTCTTT. It is translated as CAGRLSGNRAEAFF.

This rearrangement joins TRBV12-3 or TRBV12-4 to TRBJ1-1; tentative D call: TRBD1 (5 bases). V was pared by 0 bases and J by 6 bases, with 8 bases between. The CDR3 is made up of 13 amino acids. The CDR3 loop reads CASSLAGDAEAFF. CDR3 nucleotides: TGTGCCAGCAGTTTAGCGGGGGACGCTGAAGCTTTCTTT.